Listed below are T cell receptor beta chains from one sample, sequenced in a study of T cells in Graves' hyperthyroidism and ophthalmopathy. Using its own MiXCR run on the multiplex PCR reads, TCRdb lists one record per CDR3 protein. The table lists about 560,000 distinct CDR3 sequences, about a sixth of them singletons, with around 18% in the top ten. The sample comprised blood. All receptors come from a woman between 18 and 29 years old with Graves' hyperthyroidism. Each CDR3 is given with its conserved first and last residue. Fields, in order: J gene, CDR3 length, V gene, D gene, clone size, CDR3 DNA, CDR3 protein. D genes are given only for firm matches. Clone size is shown for a subset of rows, as once, few, many or a class of expanded clone.

TRBJ2-1 15 TRBV13 TRBD2 - TGTGCCAGCAGCTATAGACTAGCGGGGCCGTACGAGCAGTTCTTC CASSYRLAGPYEQFF
TRBJ1-4 15 TRBV7-2 TRBD1 - TGTGCCAGCAGCTTAGCTGAGACAGGGGGCGAAAAACTGTTTTTT CASSLAETGGEKLFF
TRBJ1-2 13 TRBV24-1 - once TGTGCCACCAGTGGGGGCAATGACTATGGCTACATCTTC CATSGGNDYGYIF
TRBJ2-1 18 TRBV27 - many TGTGCCAGCAGCCCCTGGGGTTTAGACAGAAACTCCTACAATGAGCAGTTCTTC CASSPWGLDRNSYNEQFF
TRBJ1-1 14 TRBV12-3/TRBV12-4 - - TGTGCCAGCAGTTTGCGGGCCCGAGGCACTGAAGCTTTCTTT CASSLRARGTEAFF
TRBJ2-3 15 TRBV20-1 - many TGCAGTGCCCGGGTTTATGGCAGGGAGACAGATACGCAGTATTTT CSARVYGRETDTQYF
TRBJ2-7 14 TRBV20-1 - - TGCAGTGCCTCAGGCGGGGACAGCCACCACGAGCAGTACTTC CSASGGDSHHEQYF
TRBJ2-7 15 TRBV7-6 TRBD1 - TGTGCCAGCAGCTTACTGAACAGGGGGTCCGACGAGCAGTACTTC CASSLLNRGSDEQYF
TRBJ2-7 12 TRBV29-1 - - TGCAGCGTTGTTGGGAACACCTACGAGCAGTACTTC CSVVGNTYEQYF
TRBJ2-2 16 TRBV20-1 TRBD1 - TGCAGTGCTAGAGTTCCCGGGACAGGGGTGACCGGGGAGCTGTTTTTT CSARVPGTGVTGELFF
TRBJ2-7 14 TRBV28 - many TGTGCCAGCAGTCCGGGACTCCGCTCCTACGAGCAGTACTTC CASSPGLRSYEQYF
TRBJ1-1 15 TRBV7-9 - few TGTGCCAGCAGCTTATCCGGCAGGGAGGACACTGAAGCTTTCTTT CASSLSGREDTEAFF
TRBJ2-1 16 TRBV6-1 - many TGTGCCAGCAGTTCGACCGGGATCGATGCCTACAATGAGCAGTTCTTC CASSSTGIDAYNEQFF
TRBJ2-2 17 TRBV3-1 TRBD2 many TGTGCCAGCAGCCAAGAAAGGCTAGCGGGAGACACCGGGGAGCTGTTTTTT CASSQERLAGDTGELFF
TRBJ1-5 14 TRBV28 - few TGTGCCAGCAGTGCCGGGCCCCCCCATCAGCCCCAGCATTTT CASSAGPPHQPQHF
TRBJ2-5 16 TRBV28 - few TGTGCCAGCAGTTTTCCGGCCTATGATGGGGCAGAGACCCAGTACTTC CASSFPAYDGAETQYF
TRBJ1-6 15 TRBV12-3/TRBV12-4 TRBD1 - TGTGCCAGCAGTTTGTCGGGACAGGGATATTCACCCCTCCACTTT CASSLSGQGYSPLHF
TRBJ2-1 15 TRBV7-9 - - TGTGCCAGCAGCATAAGACAGGTGTTATACAATGAGCAGTTCTTC CASSIRQVLYNEQFF
TRBJ2-6 13 TRBV5-1 TRBD2 - TGCGCCAGCAGCTTGGTGCGGGGGACTAGCGTCTCTTTC CASSLVRGTSVSF
TRBJ2-1 15 TRBV28 TRBD2 many TGTGCCAGCAGTTTAATCGGGGGGGCCTACAATGAGCAGTTCTTC CASSLIGGAYNEQFF
TRBJ1-5 14 TRBV28 TRBD1 many TGTGCCAGCAGGCTGGGACAGCCTAATCAGCCCCAGCATTTT CASRLGQPNQPQHF
TRBJ1-5 13 TRBV20-1 - many TGCAGTGCTAGAGCGGGGTACAATCAGCCCCAGCATTTT CSARAGYNQPQHF
TRBJ1-1 14 TRBV12-3/TRBV12-4 - many TGTGCCAGCGGGCACCTGGGACCCAACACTGAAGCTTTCTTT CASGHLGPNTEAFF
TRBJ1-4 15 TRBV28 - many TGTGCCAGCAGTCCTCCGCGATTCCTAGGGGAAAAACTGTTTTTT CASSPPRFLGEKLFF
TRBJ1-5 12 TRBV12-3/TRBV12-4 - many TGTGCCAGCCGGGGACTCAATCAGCCCCAGCATTTT CASRGLNQPQHF
TRBJ2-3 19 TRBV6-1 TRBD2 - TGTGCCAGCAGTGAAGCTCCAGCGGGGGGGCCCGTCAGCACAGATACGCAGTATTTT CASSEAPAGGPVSTDTQYF
TRBJ2-4 15 TRBV27 TRBD1 - TGTGCCAGCAGCTCGGGACAGCTGGTGGGGAACATTCAGTACTTC CASSSGQLVGNIQYF
TRBJ2-7 17 TRBV2 TRBD2 many TGTGCCAGCGAGGGGGCTAGCGGGAGGACTATACTTTACGAGCAGTACTTC CASEGASGRTILYEQYF
TRBJ1-1 15 TRBV6-5 - - TGTGCCAGCAGTTCGATTCAACGAATGAACACTGAAGCTTTCTTT CASSSIQRMNTEAFF
TRBJ2-7 15 TRBV6-1 TRBD1 few TGTGCCAGCACTCTCCGGACAGGGCCCGCCTACGAGCAGTACTTC CASTLRTGPAYEQYF
TRBJ2-1 15 TRBV19 TRBD1 - TGTGCCAGTAGGTCGGGACAGGGATCCTACAATGAGCAGTTCTTC CASRSGQGSYNEQFF
TRBJ2-5 16 TRBV4-3 TRBD2 - TGCGCCAGCAGCCAATCGGGGGGAGGTAGTCAAGAGACCCAGTACTTC CASSQSGGGSQETQYF
TRBJ1-1 17 TRBV6-1 TRBD1 - TGTGCCAGCAGTCCAATAGGACAGGGTAGGGGGAACACTGAAGCTTTCTTT CASSPIGQGRGNTEAFF
TRBJ1-1 17 TRBV28 TRBD1 - TGTGCCAGCAGTTTTCCAGGGGGCGAAAAGTATAACACTGAAGCTTTCTTT CASSFPGGEKYNTEAFF
TRBJ1-2 14 TRBV20-1 - many TGCAGTGCTGGAAACAGGGAGGGAGGATATGGCTACACCTTC CSAGNREGGYGYTF
TRBJ2-7 14 TRBV6-2/TRBV6-3 - many TGTGCCAGCAGCTTCCGTCCAGACTCCTACGAGCAGTACTTC CASSFRPDSYEQYF
TRBJ2-2 16 TRBV12-3/TRBV12-4 TRBD2 few TGTGCCAGCAGTTCGGGACTAATCGCGAACACCGGGGAGCTGTTTTTT CASSSGLIANTGELFF
TRBJ1-4 17 TRBV6-1 - many TGTGCCAGCAAGCTTGATTCAAGCCCGGCGGCTAATGAAAAACTGTTTTTT CASKLDSSPAANEKLFF
TRBJ1-1 14 TRBV5-1 - many TGCGCCAGCAAATGGCTGACAGGGAACACTGAAGCTTTCTTT CASKWLTGNTEAFF
TRBJ2-7 14 TRBV5-1 - - TGCGCCAGCAGCTTGGTGGTCGATGCCTACGAGCAGTACTTC CASSLVVDAYEQYF
TRBJ1-1 13 TRBV10-3 TRBD1 - TGTGCCATCACAGGGGGGCGCAGCGCTGAAGCTTTCTTT CAITGGRSAEAFF
TRBJ2-7 15 TRBV7-9 TRBD2 - TGTGCCAGCAGCTCGCCGACTAGCGGGAGAAGCGAGCAGTACTTC CASSSPTSGRSEQYF
TRBJ1-3 15 TRBV27 TRBD1 few TGTGCCAGCAGTACTCTGACAGGGATCGGAAACACCATATATTTT CASSTLTGIGNTIYF
TRBJ1-6 16 TRBV5-1 - few TGCGCCAGCAGCTTGGGGGAGGCGTACTCGAATTCACCCCTCCACTTT CASSLGEAYSNSPLHF
TRBJ2-3 15 TRBV20-1 - few TGCAGTGCTCCCCCTGGGGGGCCCGGCACAGATACGCAGTATTTT CSAPPGGPGTDTQYF
TRBJ2-7 15 TRBV5-1 - many TGCGCCAGCCGGAGCCGGGACGGCTACTCCTACGAGCAGTACTTC CASRSRDGYSYEQYF
TRBJ1-3 13 TRBV29-1 - - TGCAGCGCCTACAGTCGCTCTGGAAACACCATATATTTT CSAYSRSGNTIYF
TRBJ1-1 14 TRBV3-1 - many TGTGCCAGCAGCCAAGAATGGCAGAACACTGAAGCTTTCTTT CASSQEWQNTEAFF
TRBJ2-3 21 TRBV20-1 - few TGCAGTGCTAGAGATCAGGTTGGAGTCCTAGCGAGAGTAACTAGCACAGATACGCAGTATTTT CSARDQVGVLARVTSTDTQYF
TRBJ1-2 17 TRBV27 TRBD1 few TGTGCCAGCAGTTTACAACTTGGCACAGGGGCAAACTATGGCTACACCTTC CASSLQLGTGANYGYTF
TRBJ1-2 20 TRBV7-6 - - TGTGCCAGCAGCTTAGCGGAGGGAGGGCCACCACGGGCCAATGGACATGGCTACACCTTC CASSLAEGGPPRANGHGYTF
TRBJ2-3 14 TRBV3-1 - - TGTGCCAGCAGAGACCTGGAGGGCACAGATACGCAGTATTTT CASRDLEGTDTQYF
TRBJ2-6 16 TRBV7-6 - - TGCGCCAGCAGTCGCTCACACGGAGAGGGGGCCAACGTCCTGACTTTC CASSRSHGEGANVLTF